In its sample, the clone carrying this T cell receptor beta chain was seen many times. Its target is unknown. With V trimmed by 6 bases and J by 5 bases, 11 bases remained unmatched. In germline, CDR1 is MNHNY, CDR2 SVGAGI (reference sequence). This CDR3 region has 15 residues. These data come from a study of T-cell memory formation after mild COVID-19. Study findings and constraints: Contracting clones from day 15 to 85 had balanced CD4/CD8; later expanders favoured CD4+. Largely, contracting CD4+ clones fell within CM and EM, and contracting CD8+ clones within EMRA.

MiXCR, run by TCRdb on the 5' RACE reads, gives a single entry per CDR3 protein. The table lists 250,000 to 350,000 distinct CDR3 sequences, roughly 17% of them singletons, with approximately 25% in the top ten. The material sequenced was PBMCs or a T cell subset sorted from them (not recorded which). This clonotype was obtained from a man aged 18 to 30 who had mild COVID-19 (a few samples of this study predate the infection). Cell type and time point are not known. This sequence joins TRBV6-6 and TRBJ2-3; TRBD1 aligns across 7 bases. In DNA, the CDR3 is TGTGCCAGCAGCTGGGACAGAGACTTGAGAGATACGCAGTATTTT. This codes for CASSWDRDLRDTQYF.